These T cell receptor beta chains were read from a single sample in a study of blood T cell repertoires in COVID-19. Assay used: immunoSEQ multiplex PCR; TCRdb lists only in-frame clones, some missing. This table has under 300,000 clones, roughly 89% appearing once. Sequencing was done on a sample of peripheral blood. These receptors came from a man aged 30 to 45 who had recovered from COVID-19. CDR3s leave out the opening cysteine and the closing phenylalanine or tryptophan. The order of the fields is CDR3 length, clone size, V gene, CDR3 protein. Size is omitted from some rows. Given values are once, few, many or a class for expanded clones.

>15|-|TRBV3-1/TRBV3-2
ASSQVLSVTLGNTIY
>11|-|TRBV6-5
ASRTGGVYGYT
>12|-|TRBV5-1
ASSSMGQPGELF
>14|-|TRBV20-1
SASRHLSSYNSPLH
>13|-|TRBV10-1
ASSESQGADTEAF
>14|-|TRBV7-9
ASSPLSLAGSYEQY
>13|-|TRBV3-1/TRBV3-2
ASSPQVGEPYRYT
>16|-|TRBV11-3
ASSLRRAGGLPYNEQF
>10|-|TRBV19
ASSPTSGEQY
>13|-|TRBV6-1
ASSEVWREAGELF
>14|-|TRBV11-3
ASSPRRLAGPDEQY
>11|-|TRBV11-2
ASSGRDSEGYT
>11|-|TRBV2
ASRMGGNTEAF
>15|-|TRBV7-9
ASSLSTQGQRSYEQY
>12|-|TRBV30
AWSLVGGYNEQF
>13|-|TRBV6-4
ASSELQGPYNEQF
>13|-|TRBV29-1
SVSTQGASNQPQH
>14|-|TRBV18
ASSPSQGLGNSPLH
>11|-|TRBV30
AWYVLRDYGYT
>14|few|TRBV18
ASSSDRSSGANVLT
>12|few|TRBV5-6
ASSSTGAEGGYT
>13|once|TRBV5-1
ASIPGGSSSNEQF
>13|-|TRBV3-1/TRBV3-2
ASRPRGPNTGELF
>10|once|TRBV12-3/TRBV12-4
ASSPFFGEQY
>14|-|TRBV9
ALTGGTEHSNQPQH
>14|-|TRBV27
ASSLLGRGVNTEAF
>13|-|TRBV5-4
ASSLMTQSLYGYT
>11|once|TRBV28
ASSLNPRTEAF
>15|-|TRBV10-3
AISARTGGTTNEKLF
>14|-|TRBV11-2
ASSLDPSGNYNEQF
>18|-|TRBV4-3
ASSQINGTGVGSYNSPLH
>14|-|TRBV10-3
AISESGELGTDTQY
>13|-|TRBV9
ASSVRDSYTDTQY
>15|few|TRBV11-2
ASSQGGLGQGTYGYT
>14|-|TRBV3-1/TRBV3-2
ASSLAGGQGKETQY
>11|-|TRBV5-1
ASSLTGVGTQY
>12|-|TRBV6-5
ASSSSGGTGELF
>13|-|TRBV5-1
ASRRGAENTGELF
>18|-|TRBV4-1
ASSLHPDRGPLEGANVLT
>11|once|TRBV3-1/TRBV3-2
ATGQSSYNEQF
>13|once|TRBV6-2/TRBV6-3
ASSYWGASNQPQH
>12|-|TRBV11-3
ASSPRGIPYEQY
>13|few|TRBV5-4
ASSYDRGNTGELF
>10|once|TRBV3-1/TRBV3-2
ASSSLPDTQY
>9|-|TRBV3-1/TRBV3-2
ASSQDQEAF
>13|-|TRBV7-2
ASSPITQGLYGYT
>15|few|TRBV4-1
ASSRGGLVLSGNTIY
>13|-|TRBV14
ASSQGQGRDQPQH
>12|-|TRBV6-1
ASSEGQYTGELF
>14|-|TRBV5-6
ASSVETGYGNSPLH
>12|-|TRBV4-2
ASSQAGVEEKLF
>17|few|TRBV3-1/TRBV3-2
ASSPDPRKGGSYNSPLH
>12|-|TRBV6-2/TRBV6-3
ASSPLTREETQY